This TCR beta chain comes out of a study of immune heterogeneity within non-small cell lung tumors. Samples each supplied approximately 600 ng of bulk tumor genomic DNA as template. Several biopsies per primary tumor were taken during surgery, spaced as far apart as possible. Patients had untreated, newly diagnosed non-small cell lung cancer and underwent curative surgery. Germline lookup yields CDR1 MNHNY and CDR2 SVGAGI (reference sequence). CDR3 size: 17 residues. The ends were cut back, 0 bases at V and 9 bases at J, with 18 bases in the middle. This clonotype was detected ten times or more. A first 10-cycle multiplex round used 32 V-gene and 13 J-gene primers on TCR beta CDR3. TCRdb analysed the multiplex PCR reads with MiXCR anew, one entry per CDR3 protein. Among nearly 15,000 distinct CDR3 sequences listed, over 25% were seen once.

This TCR derives from a woman aged 50 to 65 with non-small cell lung cancer. The chain is built from TRBV6-6 and TRBJ1-6; the D gene is possibly TRBD1 (5 bases). The sample comprised lung tumor tissue. The CDR3 coding sequence is TGTGCCAGCAGTTACTCGAATCCAGCAGGGTCTCGTTCACCCCTCCACTTT. It encodes CASSYSNPAGSRSPLHF.